The following is a TCR beta chain sequence with its context. The antigen remains unidentified. The data stem from a study of T cell responses to AZD1222 COVID-19 vaccine. Study information: Pooling was applied to second doses at about 4 or about 12 weeks.

Libraries were prepared by immunoSEQ multiplex PCR; TCRdb keeps only in-frame clonotypes and omits some of them. The sample holds under 85,000 clones, approximately 91% seen once. The CDR3 loop spans 16 amino acids. Study-wide findings and caveats: Along spike, vaccine-associated CD4 TCRs were found throughout, with dominance at 160-218 and 743-854. Reportedly, close to half of spike-specific TCRs are directed against unmutated variant regions.

The receptor's source is an adult in good health. V gene TRBV21-1 combines with J gene TRBJ1-2; the D call TRBD1 from the table was never checked on the DNA. TRBV21-1 is a pseudogene segment. This sample comprised peripheral blood, obtained on day 0 of AZD1222 vaccination. The CDR3 DNA reads TGTGCCAACCTGTTTCCCGGGACAGGGGTTTACTATGGCTACACCTTC. It encodes CANLFPGTGVYYGYTF.